This TCR beta chain was recorded in a study of cytomegalovirus exposure and HLA in healthy donors. Study observations and caveats: Across donors, sequencing depth was assumed by presence/absence analyses to be roughly uniform. Solely CMV serostatus was available to characterize immune exposure.

60 Vbeta and 13 Jbeta primers were used in PCR. Assay used: immunoSEQ multiplex PCR; TCRdb lists only in-frame clones, some missing. Recorded here are around 52,000 clones; the top ten clones represent 8% to 13%. Comment on this clone: Its target is unknown.

The germline V gene encodes CDR1 GTSNPN and CDR2 SVGIG (reference sequence). CDR3 length: 13 amino acids. The V gene end was trimmed by 5 bases and the J gene end by 3 bases; junction bases not matched to a gene: 4. The specimen sequenced was PBMCs. This chain uses TRBV30 with TRBJ1-2; TRBD1 matches at 9 bases. The sequence was obtained from a woman aged 45 to 65 in good health and CMV-seropositive. The DNA for the CDR3 is TGTGCCTGGGGGACAGGGTCTTACTATGGCTACACCTTC. Its translation is CAWGTGSYYGYTF.